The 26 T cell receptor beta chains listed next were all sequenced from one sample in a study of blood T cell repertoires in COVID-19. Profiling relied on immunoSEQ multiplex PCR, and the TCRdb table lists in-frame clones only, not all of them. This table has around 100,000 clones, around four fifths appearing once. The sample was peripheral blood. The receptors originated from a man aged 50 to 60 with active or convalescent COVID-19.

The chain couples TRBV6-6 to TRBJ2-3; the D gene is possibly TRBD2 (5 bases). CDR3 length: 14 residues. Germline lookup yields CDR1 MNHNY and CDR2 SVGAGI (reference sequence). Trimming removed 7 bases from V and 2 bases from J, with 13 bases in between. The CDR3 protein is CASMARTYTDTQYF. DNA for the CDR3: TGTGCCAGCATGGCGCGGACTTACACAGATACGCAGTATTTT.

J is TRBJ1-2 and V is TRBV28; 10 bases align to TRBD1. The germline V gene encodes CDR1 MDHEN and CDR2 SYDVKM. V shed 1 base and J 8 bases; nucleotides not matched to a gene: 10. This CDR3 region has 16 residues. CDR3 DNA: TGTGCCAGCAGTTTATTACTACCGGACAGGGGGAACGGCTACACCTTC. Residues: CASSLLLPDRGNGYTF.

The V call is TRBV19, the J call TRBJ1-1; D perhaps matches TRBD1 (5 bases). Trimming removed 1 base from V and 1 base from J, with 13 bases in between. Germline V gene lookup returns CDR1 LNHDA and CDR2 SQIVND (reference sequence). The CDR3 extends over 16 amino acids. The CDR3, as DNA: TGTGCCAGTAGTATAGGGGCAGGGATCGGGAACACTGAAGCTTTCTTT. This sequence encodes CASSIGAGIGNTEAFF.

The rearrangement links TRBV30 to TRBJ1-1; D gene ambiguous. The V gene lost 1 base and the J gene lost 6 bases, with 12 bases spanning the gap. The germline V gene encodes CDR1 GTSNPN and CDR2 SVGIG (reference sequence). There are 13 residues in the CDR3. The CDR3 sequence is CAWSDQKRAEAFF. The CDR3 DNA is TGTGCCTGGAGTGACCAAAAGCGTGCTGAAGCTTTCTTT. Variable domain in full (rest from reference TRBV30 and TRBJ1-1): SQTIHQWPATLVQPVGSPLSLECTVEGTSNPNLYWYRQAAGRGLQLLFYSVGIGQISSEVPQNLSASRPQDRQFILSSKKLLLSDSGFYLCAWSDQKRAEAFFGQGTRLTVV.

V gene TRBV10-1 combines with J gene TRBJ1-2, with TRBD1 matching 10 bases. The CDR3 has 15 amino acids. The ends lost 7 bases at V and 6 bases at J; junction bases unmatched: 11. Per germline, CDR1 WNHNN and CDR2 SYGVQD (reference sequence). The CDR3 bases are TGCGCCAGCACCCGACGGGGACAGGGGCGCAATGGCTACACCTTC. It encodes CASTRRGQGRNGYTF.

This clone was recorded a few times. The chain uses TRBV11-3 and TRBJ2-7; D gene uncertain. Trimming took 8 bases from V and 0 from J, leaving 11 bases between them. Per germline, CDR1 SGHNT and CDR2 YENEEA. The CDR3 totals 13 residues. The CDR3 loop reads CASGEGSSYEQYF. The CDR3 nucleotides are TGTGCCAGCGGAGAAGGCAGCTCCTACGAGCAGTACTTC.

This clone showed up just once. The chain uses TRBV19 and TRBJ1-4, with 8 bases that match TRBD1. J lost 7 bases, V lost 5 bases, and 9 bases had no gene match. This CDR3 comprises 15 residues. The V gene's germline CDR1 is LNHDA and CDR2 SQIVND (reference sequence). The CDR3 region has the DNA TGTGCCAGTAGTCCGACAGGGGCTAGGGGTGAAAAACTGTTTTTT. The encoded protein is CASSPTGARGEKLFF.

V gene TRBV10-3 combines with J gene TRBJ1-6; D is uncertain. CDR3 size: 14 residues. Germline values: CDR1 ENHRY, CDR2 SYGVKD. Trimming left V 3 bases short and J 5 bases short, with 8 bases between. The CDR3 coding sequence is TGTGCCATCAGTGAACGTCCAGATAATTCACCCCTCCACTTT. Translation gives CAISERPDNSPLHF.

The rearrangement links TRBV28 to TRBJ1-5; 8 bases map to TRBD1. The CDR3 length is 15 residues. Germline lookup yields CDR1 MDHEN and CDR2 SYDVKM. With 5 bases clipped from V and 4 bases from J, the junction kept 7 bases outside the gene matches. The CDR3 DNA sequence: TGTGCCAGCAGTGGACAGGGATTTGGAAATCAGCCCCAGCATTTT. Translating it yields CASSGQGFGNQPQHF.

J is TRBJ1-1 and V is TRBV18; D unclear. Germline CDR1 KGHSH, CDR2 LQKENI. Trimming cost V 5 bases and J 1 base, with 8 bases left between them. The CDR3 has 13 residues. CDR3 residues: CASSNRGNTEAFF. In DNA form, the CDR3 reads TGTGCCAGCTCAAACCGAGGGAACACTGAAGCTTTCTTT.

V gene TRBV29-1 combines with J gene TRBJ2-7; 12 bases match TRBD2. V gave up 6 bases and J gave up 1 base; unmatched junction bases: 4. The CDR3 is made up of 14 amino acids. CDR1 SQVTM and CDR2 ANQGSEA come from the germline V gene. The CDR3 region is CSVAGLAGSYEQYF. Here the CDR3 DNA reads TGCAGCGTGGCGGGACTAGCGGGTTCCTACGAGCAGTACTTC.

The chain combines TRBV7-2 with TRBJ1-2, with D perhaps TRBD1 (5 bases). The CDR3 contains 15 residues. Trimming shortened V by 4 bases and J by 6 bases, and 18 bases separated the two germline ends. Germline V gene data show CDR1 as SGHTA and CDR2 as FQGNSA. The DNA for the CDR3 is TGTGCCAGCAGCTCGTGGGGGGTCCCTTCTAATGGCTACACCTTC. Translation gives CASSSWGVPSNGYTF. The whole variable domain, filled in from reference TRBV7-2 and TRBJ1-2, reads GAGVSQSPSNKVTEKGKDVELRCDPISGHTALYWYRQSLGQGLEFLIYFQGNSAPDKSGLPSDRFSAERTGGSVSTLTIQRTQQEDSAVYLCASSSWGVPSNGYTFGSGTRLTVV.

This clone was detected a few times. The CDR3 sequence: CASSNRDNEQFF. CDR3 in DNA: TGTGCCAGTAGTAACAGGGACAATGAGCAGTTCTTC. This chain uses TRBV19 with TRBJ2-1; TRBD1 is a possible D gene (6 bases). This CDR3 has 12 residues. The V gene lost 4 bases and the J gene lost 5 bases, with 6 bases spanning the gap. Germline V gene sequence: CDR1 LNHDA, CDR2 SQIVND (reference sequence).

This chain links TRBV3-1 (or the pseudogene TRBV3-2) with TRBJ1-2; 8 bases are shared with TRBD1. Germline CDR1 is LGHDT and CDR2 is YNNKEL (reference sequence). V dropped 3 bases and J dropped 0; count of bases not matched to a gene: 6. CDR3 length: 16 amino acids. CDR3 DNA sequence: TGTGCCAGCAGCCACCCTAGGACAGGGACTAACTATGGCTACACCTTC. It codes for CASSHPRTGTNYGYTF.

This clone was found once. In nucleotides, the CDR3 is TGTGCCAGTAGTATAGGTGCAGGGAATCGCTATGGCTACACCTTC. The encoded protein is CASSIGAGNRYGYTF. V usage is TRBV19 and J usage is TRBJ1-2, with D tentatively TRBD1 (5 bases). CDR1 is LNHDA, CDR2 SQIVND, per germline (reference sequence). V shed 1 base and J shed 4 bases, with 13 bases lying between them. The CDR3 extends over 15 amino acids.

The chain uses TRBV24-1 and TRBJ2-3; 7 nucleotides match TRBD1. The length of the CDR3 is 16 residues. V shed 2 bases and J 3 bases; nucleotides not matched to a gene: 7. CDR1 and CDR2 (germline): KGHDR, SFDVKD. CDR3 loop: CATSDSTGLGTDTQYF. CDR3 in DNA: TGTGCCACCAGTGATTCGACAGGGTTGGGGACAGATACGCAGTATTTT.

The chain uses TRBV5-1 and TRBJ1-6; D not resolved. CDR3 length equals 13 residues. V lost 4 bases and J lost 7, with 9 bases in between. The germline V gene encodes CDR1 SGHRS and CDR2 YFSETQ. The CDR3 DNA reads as TGCGCCAGCAGCCAAACTTTGAATTCACCCCTCCACTTT. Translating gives CASSQTLNSPLHF.

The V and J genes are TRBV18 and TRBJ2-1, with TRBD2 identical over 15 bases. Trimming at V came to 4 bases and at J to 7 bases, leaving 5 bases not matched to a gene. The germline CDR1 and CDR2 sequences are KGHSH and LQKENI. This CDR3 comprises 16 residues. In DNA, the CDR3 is TGTGCCAGCTCACAGCCCGGGACTAGCGGGAGGAATGAGCAGTTCTTC. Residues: CASSQPGTSGRNEQFF.

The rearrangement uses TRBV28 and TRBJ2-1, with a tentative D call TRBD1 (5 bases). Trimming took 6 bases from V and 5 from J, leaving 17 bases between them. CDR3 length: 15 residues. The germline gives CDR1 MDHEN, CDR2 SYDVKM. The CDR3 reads CASSQSGRADNEQFF. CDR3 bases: TGTGCCAGCAGCCAAAGTGGCAGGGCAGACAATGAGCAGTTCTTC.

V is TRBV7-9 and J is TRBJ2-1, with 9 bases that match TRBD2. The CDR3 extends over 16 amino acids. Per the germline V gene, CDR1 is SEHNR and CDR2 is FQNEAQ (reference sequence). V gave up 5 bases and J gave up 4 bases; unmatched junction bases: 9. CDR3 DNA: TGTGCCAGCAGCCGCTTTAGCGGGAGTGGGTACAATGAGCAGTTCTTC. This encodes CASSRFSGSGYNEQFF. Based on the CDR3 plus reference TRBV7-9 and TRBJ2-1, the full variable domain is DTGVSQNPRHKITKRGQNVTFRCDPISEHNRLYWYRQTLGQGPEFLTYFQNEAQLEKSRLLSDRFSAERPKGSFSTLEIQRTEQGDSAMYLCASSRFSGSGYNEQFFGPGTRLTVL.

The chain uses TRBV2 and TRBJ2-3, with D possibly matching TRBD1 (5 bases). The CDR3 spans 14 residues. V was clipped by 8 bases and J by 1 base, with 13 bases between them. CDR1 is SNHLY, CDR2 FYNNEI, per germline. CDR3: CASDDRRGTDTQYF. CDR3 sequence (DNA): TGTGCCAGCGACGACAGAAGGGGCACAGATACGCAGTATTTT.

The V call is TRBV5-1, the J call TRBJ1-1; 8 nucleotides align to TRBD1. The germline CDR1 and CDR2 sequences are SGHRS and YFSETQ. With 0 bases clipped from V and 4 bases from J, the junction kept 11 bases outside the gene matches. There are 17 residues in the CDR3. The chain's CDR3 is CASSLAPGQAGTTEAFF. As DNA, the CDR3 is TGCGCCAGCAGCTTGGCCCCGGGACAGGCGGGAACCACTGAAGCTTTCTTT.

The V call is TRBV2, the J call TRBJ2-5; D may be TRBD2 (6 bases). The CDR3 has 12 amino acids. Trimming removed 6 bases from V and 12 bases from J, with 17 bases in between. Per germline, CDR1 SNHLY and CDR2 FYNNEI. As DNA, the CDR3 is TGTGCCAGCAGCCTAACTGGTGGGGAGGAGTACTTC. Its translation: CASSLTGGEEYF.

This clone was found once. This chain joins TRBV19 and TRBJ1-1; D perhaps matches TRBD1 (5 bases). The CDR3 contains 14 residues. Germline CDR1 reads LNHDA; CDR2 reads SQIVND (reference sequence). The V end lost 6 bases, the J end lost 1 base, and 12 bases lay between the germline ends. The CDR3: CASSHPGQNTEAFF. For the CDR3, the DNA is TGTGCCAGTAGCCATCCTGGACAGAACACTGAAGCTTTCTTT.

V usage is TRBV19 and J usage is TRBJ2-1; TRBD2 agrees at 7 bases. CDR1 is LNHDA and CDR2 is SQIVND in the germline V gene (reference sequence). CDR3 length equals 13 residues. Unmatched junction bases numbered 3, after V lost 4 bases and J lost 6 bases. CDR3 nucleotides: TGTGCCAGTAGTAGGACTAGTTCCAATGAGCAGTTCTTC. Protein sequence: CASSRTSSNEQFF.

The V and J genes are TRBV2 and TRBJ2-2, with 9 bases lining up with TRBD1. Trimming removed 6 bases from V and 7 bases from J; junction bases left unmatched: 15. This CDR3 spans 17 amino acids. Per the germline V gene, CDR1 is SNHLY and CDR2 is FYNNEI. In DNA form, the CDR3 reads TGTGCCAGCAGCGAAACAGGGACAGGGAGAATGGGCGGGGAGCTGTTTTTT. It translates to CASSETGTGRMGGELFF.